This T cell receptor (beta chain) is drawn from a study of vaccination and CD4 T cells after COVID-19 (dated by TCRdb to 2022 to 2024). Notes on the research overall: The convalescent cohort comprised six males and four females, including two Hispanic individuals, seven Caucasians, two Asians and one multiracial person. Participants got two doses of the Pfizer-BioNTech BNT162b2 vaccine (n=8) or two doses of the Moderna mRNA-1273 vaccine (n=2). Post-COVID blood samples were collected from convalescent patients a median of approximately 100 days after diagnosis, with a range of about 30 to 161 days. Post-vaccine blood samples were taken a median of roughly 75 days after the second vaccine dose, with a range of roughly 14 to 250 days. For stimulating the cultures, overlapping spike peptide pools were used, derived from SARS-CoV-2 as well as from the common cold coronaviruses HCoV-NL63, HCoV-OC43 and HCoV-229E. In control cultures, a CEFX viral epitope pool was used as positive control, an HIV-1 Nef peptide pool was used as negative control, or no peptide was added. In approximately eleven COVID-19 convalescent patients and several infection-naive healthy vaccine recipients, the spike-specific CD4+ TCR repertoire before mRNA vaccination was compared with the repertoire after mRNA vaccination. The study at large found these results: The median number of SARS-CoV-2-reactive clonotypes rose from under 25 after infection to 38 after vaccination, but the change was not significant. In convalescent patients, a median 86.3% of post-vaccine SARS-CoV-2-reactive clones were detected only after vaccination, and vaccine-specific priming was suggested by this finding. Of the vaccine-specific clones in convalescent patients, 304 of 307, or nearly all, reacted only to SARS-CoV-2 spike and did not cross-react with common cold coronaviruses. The study included relatively few convalescent patients and did not analyze early timepoints after natural infection.

Turning to this clonotype: The antigen it binds to is not known. There are no base qualities to consult, and no much larger clone falls within one base.

The method behind the library was PCR. TCR sequencing of DNA from cultured CD4+ T cells used the Oncomine TCR Beta short-read assay at the Johns Hopkins FTIC core. The QIAamp micro DNA kit was used to extract genomic DNA from the cultured CD4+ T cells. The Oncomine TCR Beta libraries from cultured CD4+ T cells were pooled using unique dual indexes and then sequenced on an Illumina iSeq 100. The study's own analysis went as follows. Non-productive sequences were removed, and CDR3s not starting with C, not ending with F or W, or shorter than 7 amino acids were discarded. The MANAFEST web application was used to identify antigen-specific clonotypes by comparing peptide-stimulated wells against reference wells and other culture wells. To be called positive, a clone needed an FDR below 0.05, an odds ratio above 5, and a productive frequency above 0.1% in at least two of three replicate wells. Cross-reactive clonotypes were defined as significantly expanded in both SARS-CoV-2 spike wells and at least one common cold coronavirus spike condition. CDR3 homology was assessed with Levenshtein distances (stringdist) and unrooted phylogenetic trees (ape) in R version 3.6.1. TCRdb reprocessed the public reads (quality trimming at Q25 with fastp, clone calling with MiXCR) and kept in-frame beta chains. CDR3 protein duplicates are merged, each entry listing the most common genes and DNA. For this entry, the V and J calls and clone size follow TCRdb and not the study's own pipeline. The sample table records 15,000 to 20,000 distinct CDR3 sequences; 36% of these occur just once. About 23% of the sample lies in the top ten.

V drops 1 base and J drops 0 bases, leaving 14 bases in between. There are 17 amino acids in the CDR3, from cysteine to phenylalanine inclusive. Of the read, only the CDR3 DNA is kept; its 51 bases are in frame from base 1. Taken from the germline V gene, the CDR1 and CDR2 loops are SGHTA and FQGNSA. Sample treatment or condition, as interpreted from the label and publication: roughly 11-day PBMC culture with coronavirus spike peptide pools or control peptides (ViraFEST assay). The ViraFEST assay, used in the study, expanded antigen-specific T cells with peptide pools and then identified the expanded clonotypes through TCR sequencing. Healthy vaccine recipients had no prior SARS-CoV-2 infection, confirmed by negative nucleocapsid antibody tests before and after vaccination. Each well held 1.5 million to 2.5 million PBMCs cultured with about 9.8 ug/ml peptide pools in IMDM containing around 4.5% human AB serum and 9 to 10 IU/ml IL-2. Half of the culture medium was replaced with fresh IL-2-containing medium on days 3 and 7. Once the cells had been in culture for over nine days, the EasySep CD4+ T cell isolation kit was used to isolate CD4+ T cells by negative selection. PBMCs were separated from whole blood using Ficoll-Paque Plus gradient centrifugation and then either used fresh or cryopreserved at -140C. In general, triplicate wells were set up for every culture condition.

The sample was CD4+ T cells from blood, cultured in vitro, taken before SARS-CoV-2 vaccination. This receptor was identified in a human donor who received a COVID-19 vaccine. The rearranged segments are TRBV7-2 and TRBJ2-3; the D gene is possibly TRBD1 or TRBD2, with 6 bases matching each. The DNA is TGTGCCAGCAGCTTAGTGGCCGGGGGCGCGAGCACAGATACGCAGTATTTT. This yields the protein CASSLVAGGASTDTQYF. The full variable domain, with segments outside the CDR3 supplied by the reference TRBV7-2 and TRBJ2-3 proteins, appears as GAGVSQSPSNKVTEKGKDVELRCDPISGHTALYWYRQSLGQGLEFLIYFQGNSAPDKSGLPSDRFSAERTGGSVSTLTIQRTQQEDSAVYLCASSLVAGGASTDTQYFGPGTRLTVL.